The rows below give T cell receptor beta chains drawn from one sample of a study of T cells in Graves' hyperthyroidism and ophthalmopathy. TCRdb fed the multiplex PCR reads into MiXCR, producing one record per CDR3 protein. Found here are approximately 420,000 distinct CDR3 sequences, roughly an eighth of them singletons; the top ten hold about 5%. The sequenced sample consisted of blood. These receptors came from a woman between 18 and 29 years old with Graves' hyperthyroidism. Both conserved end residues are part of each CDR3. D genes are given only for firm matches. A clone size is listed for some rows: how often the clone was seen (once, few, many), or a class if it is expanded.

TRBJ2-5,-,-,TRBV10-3,CAISEPGVETQYF,TGTGCCATCAGTGAACCTGGCGTAGAGACCCAGTACTTC
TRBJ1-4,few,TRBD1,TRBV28,CASSLGTGPNEKLFF,TGTGCCAGCAGTTTAGGGACAGGGCCTAATGAAAAACTGTTTTTT
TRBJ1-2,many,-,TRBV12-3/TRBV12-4,CASSLNRDYGYTF,TGTGCCAGCAGTTTGAACAGGGACTATGGCTACACCTTC
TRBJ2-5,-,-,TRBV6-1,CASSEAHGGAETQYF,TGTGCCAGCAGTGAAGCGCACGGGGGCGCGGAGACCCAGTACTTC
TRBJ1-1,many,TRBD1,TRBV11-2,CASSLPGTGRVTEAFF,TGTGCCAGCAGCTTACCCGGGACAGGGAGGGTCACTGAAGCTTTCTTT
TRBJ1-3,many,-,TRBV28,CASSFRTETGNTIYF,TGTGCCAGCAGTTTCAGGACGGAGACTGGAAACACCATATATTTT
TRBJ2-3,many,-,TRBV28,CASSLVAPPDTQYF,TGTGCCAGCAGTTTGGTCGCACCCCCAGATACGCAGTATTTT
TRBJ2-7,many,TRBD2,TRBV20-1,CSAPRTSVAYEQYF,TGCAGTGCACCCCGGACTAGCGTAGCCTACGAGCAGTACTTC
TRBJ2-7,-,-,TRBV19,CASSIKSSYEQYF,TGTGCCAGTAGTATAAAGAGCTCCTACGAGCAGTACTTC
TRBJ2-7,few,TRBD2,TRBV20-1,CSARGVAGTSGASSYEQYF,TGCAGTGCTAGAGGTGTCGCTGGGACTAGCGGAGCGAGCTCCTACGAGCAGTACTTC
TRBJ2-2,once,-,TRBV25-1,CASRVTNTGELFF,TGTGCCAGCAGGGTCACGAACACCGGGGAGCTGTTTTTT
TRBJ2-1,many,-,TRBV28,CASIEPLRGGDEQFF,TGTGCCAGCATCGAGCCCCTAAGGGGGGGCGATGAGCAGTTCTTC
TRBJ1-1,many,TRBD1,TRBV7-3,CASASGGTTEAFF,TGTGCCAGCGCGTCAGGGGGGACGACTGAAGCTTTCTTT
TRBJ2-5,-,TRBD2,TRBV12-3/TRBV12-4,CASKRELAGGKETQYF,TGTGCCAGCAAAAGGGAACTAGCGGGAGGAAAAGAGACCCAGTACTTC
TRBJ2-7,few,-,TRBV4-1,CASSQAGLETIVFASYEQYF,TGCGCCAGCAGCCAAGCTGGGTTGGAGACTATCGTCTTCGCATCCTACGAGCAGTACTTC
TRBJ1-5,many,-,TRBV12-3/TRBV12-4,CASEEGRINQPQHF,TGTGCCAGCGAGGAAGGGAGGATCAATCAGCCCCAGCATTTT
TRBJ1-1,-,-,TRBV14,CASSQEGKAMGTEAFF,TGTGCCAGCAGCCAAGAGGGGAAGGCGATGGGCACTGAAGCTTTCTTT
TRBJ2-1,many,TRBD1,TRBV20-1,CSARGTGGVNEQFF,TGCAGTGCTAGAGGGACAGGGGGAGTGAATGAGCAGTTCTTC
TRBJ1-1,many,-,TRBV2,CASRGRTEAFF,TGTGCCAGCAGGGGGAGAACTGAAGCTTTCTTT
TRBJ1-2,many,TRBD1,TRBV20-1,CSANGEADRDYGYTF,TGCAGTGCTAACGGTGAAGCGGACAGGGACTATGGCTACACCTTC
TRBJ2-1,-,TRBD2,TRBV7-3,CASSLVSGREGLFF,TGTGCCAGCAGCTTAGTGTCCGGGCGGGAGGGCCTGTTCTTC
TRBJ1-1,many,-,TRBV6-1,CASSGQRGTEAFF,TGTGCCAGCAGTGGCCAAAGGGGCACTGAAGCTTTCTTT
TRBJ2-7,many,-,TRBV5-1,CASSSRTAPYEQYF,TGCGCCAGCAGCTCACGGACAGCTCCCTACGAGCAGTACTTC
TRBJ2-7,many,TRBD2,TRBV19,CASSIARTSGTSYEQYF,TGTGCCAGTAGTATAGCGAGGACTAGCGGGACATCCTACGAGCAGTACTTC
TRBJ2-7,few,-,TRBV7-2,CASSLSSFSYEQYF,TGTGCCAGCAGCTTAAGTAGTTTCTCCTACGAGCAGTACTTC
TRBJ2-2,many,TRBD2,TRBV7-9,CASSLDPRLAGGELFF,TGTGCCAGCAGCCTAGACCCGAGACTAGCGGGCGGGGAGCTGTTTTTT
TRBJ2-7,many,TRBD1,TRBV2,CASRYRDRGNEQYF,TGTGCCAGCAGGTACCGGGACAGGGGGAACGAGCAGTACTTC
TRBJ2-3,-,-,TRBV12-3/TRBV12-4,CASSFRQGGLEGTQYF,TGTGCCAGCAGTTTTAGGCAGGGGGGACTGGAAGGTACGCAGTATTTT
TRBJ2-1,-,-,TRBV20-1,CGASRGSNEQFF,TGCGGTGCTAGCAGAGGGTCCAATGAGCAGTTCTTC
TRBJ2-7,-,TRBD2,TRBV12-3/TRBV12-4,CASRTSGRTEQYF,TGTGCCAGCAGAACTAGCGGGAGGACCGAGCAGTACTTC
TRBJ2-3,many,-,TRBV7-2,CASSLRQGGTDTQYF,TGTGCCAGCAGCTTGCGGCAGGGGGGGACAGATACGCAGTATTTT
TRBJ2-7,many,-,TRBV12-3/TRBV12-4,CASSLSLALEQYF,TGTGCCAGCAGTTTATCGCTGGCCCTCGAGCAGTACTTC
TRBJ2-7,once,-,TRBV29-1,CSGSSYNEQYF,TGCAGCGGAAGCTCCTACAATGAGCAGTACTTC
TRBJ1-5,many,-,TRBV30,CAWSVRGNQPQHF,TGTGCCTGGAGTGTAAGGGGGAATCAGCCCCAGCATTTT
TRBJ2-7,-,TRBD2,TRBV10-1,CASTTGLAGPHEQYF,TGCGCCAGCACCACGGGACTAGCGGGGCCACACGAGCAGTACTTC
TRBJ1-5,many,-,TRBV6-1,CASSVFGEGVSNQPQHF,TGTGCCAGCAGCGTTTTTGGGGAAGGGGTTAGCAATCAGCCCCAGCATTTT
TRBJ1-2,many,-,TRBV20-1,CSARRGGYNYGYTF,TGCAGTGCTAGACGGGGGGGGTATAACTATGGCTACACCTTC
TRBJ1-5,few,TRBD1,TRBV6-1,CASSSNPPTGGLSNQPQHF,TGTGCCAGCAGTTCAAACCCACCCACAGGGGGTTTAAGCAATCAGCCCCAGCATTTT
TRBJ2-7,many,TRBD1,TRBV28,CASTQDRVTYEQYF,TGTGCCAGCACTCAGGACAGGGTAACCTACGAGCAGTACTTC
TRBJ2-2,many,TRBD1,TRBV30,CACQIGQGDTGELFF,TGTGCCTGCCAGATTGGACAGGGCGACACCGGGGAGCTGTTTTTT
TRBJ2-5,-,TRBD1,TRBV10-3,CAISESDDRGETQYF,TGTGCCATCAGTGAGTCGGATGACAGGGGGGAGACCCAGTACTTC
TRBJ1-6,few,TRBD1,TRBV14,CASSPTGGGPLHF,TGTGCCAGCAGCCCAACAGGGGGGGGACCCCTCCACTTT
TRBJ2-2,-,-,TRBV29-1,CSVGEVTGELLF,TGCAGCGTTGGGGAGGTCACCGGGGAGCTGCTTTTT
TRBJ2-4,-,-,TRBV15,CATSRTRGYGAKNIQYF,TGTGCCACCAGCAGGACCAGGGGATACGGAGCCAAAAACATTCAGTACTTC
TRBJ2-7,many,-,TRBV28,CASSQTYEQYF,TGTGCCAGCAGCCAAACCTACGAGCAGTACTTC
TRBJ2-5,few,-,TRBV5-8,CASSLPQETQYF,TGTGCCAGCAGCTTGCCTCAAGAGACCCAGTACTTC
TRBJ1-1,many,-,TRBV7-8,CASSQSVGAEAFF,TGTGCCAGCAGCCAGAGTGTAGGGGCTGAAGCTTTCTTT
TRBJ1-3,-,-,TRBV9,CASSSPRGGQGFSGNTIYF,TGTGCCAGCAGCTCCCCCCGAGGAGGGCAGGGGTTCTCTGGAAACACCATATATTTT
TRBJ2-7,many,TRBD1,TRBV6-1,CASSEVETGRYEQYF,TGTGCCAGCAGTGAAGTTGAGACAGGGAGATACGAGCAGTACTTC